This is a list of T cell receptor beta chains from one sample in a study of cytomegalovirus exposure and HLA in healthy donors. Sequenced by immunoSEQ multiplex PCR; TCRdb stores in-frame clones only, minus some. The data contain some 200,000 clones, roughly 73% of them singletons. Sequencing used PBMCs. The receptors shown here come from a young woman in good health and CMV-seronegative. Both conserved end residues are part of each CDR3. D genes are given only for firm matches. The size of a clone is reported for some rows only, either as once, few or many, or as a class for expanded clones.

d_gene	v_gene	j_gene	abundance	CDR3nt	CDR3aa
NA	TRBV18	TRBJ2-1	NA	TGTGCCAGCTCACTCCGGGACATACTTTGGAATGAGCAGTTCTTC	CASSLRDILWNEQFF
NA	TRBV4-2	TRBJ1-1	NA	TGTGCCAGCAGCAGGGGGAACCCTCAAGCTTTCTTT	CASSRGNPQAFF
TRBD2	TRBV11-2	TRBJ2-5	NA	TGTGCCAGCACGGGAGGGGGAACCCAGTACTTC	CASTGGGTQYF
NA	TRBV7-3	TRBJ2-1	NA	TGTGCCAGCAGCTTAAGCGGATCCTACAATGAGCAGTTCTTC	CASSLSGSYNEQFF
TRBD2	TRBV10-3	TRBJ2-7	once	TGTGCCATCAGTGAGTTGGCGGGAGCGGTCGAGCAGTACTTC	CAISELAGAVEQYF
NA	TRBV6-4	TRBJ2-3	NA	TGTGCCAGCAGTGCGGGGGGCCCATCAGATACGCAGTATTTT	CASSAGGPSDTQYF
NA	TRBV19	TRBJ2-1	NA	TGTGCCAGTAGTATCGCCGGGACTGGCCTGGAGAATGAGCAGTTCTTC	CASSIAGTGLENEQFF
NA	TRBV10-3	TRBJ2-2	few	TGTGCCAGCAGTGGACGGGACACCGGGGAGCTGTTTTTT	CASSGRDTGELFF
TRBD1	TRBV18	TRBJ2-1	NA	TGTGCCAGCTCTCGAAAACCGGGACAGCAGTACAATGAGCAGTTCTTC	CASSRKPGQQYNEQFF
NA	TRBV19	TRBJ1-1	NA	TGTGCCAGTAGCCCCAGGGGTACTAACACTGAAGCTTTCTTT	CASSPRGTNTEAFF
NA	TRBV18	TRBJ2-6	few	TGTGCCAGCTCACCCGACACCGCGTTACTGTCGGACAGTTTCTCTGGGGCCAACGTCCTGACTTTC	CASSPDTALLSDSFSGANVLTF
TRBD2	TRBV6-1	TRBJ2-7	few	TGTGCCAGCAGCAGACTAGCGGGAGGATACGAGCAGTACTTC	CASSRLAGGYEQYF
NA	TRBV19	TRBJ1-1	NA	TGTGCCAGTAGCCCCGGGAGGAACACTGAAGCTTTCTTT	CASSPGRNTEAFF
NA	TRBV7-2	TRBJ2-5	NA	TGTGCCAGCAGCTTAGCGGGCGAGACCCAGTACTTC	CASSLAGETQYF
TRBD1	TRBV6-1	TRBJ1-5	NA	TGTGCCAGCAGTGAAAGGCAGGGGGGATTTCAGCCCCAGCATTTT	CASSERQGGFQPQHF